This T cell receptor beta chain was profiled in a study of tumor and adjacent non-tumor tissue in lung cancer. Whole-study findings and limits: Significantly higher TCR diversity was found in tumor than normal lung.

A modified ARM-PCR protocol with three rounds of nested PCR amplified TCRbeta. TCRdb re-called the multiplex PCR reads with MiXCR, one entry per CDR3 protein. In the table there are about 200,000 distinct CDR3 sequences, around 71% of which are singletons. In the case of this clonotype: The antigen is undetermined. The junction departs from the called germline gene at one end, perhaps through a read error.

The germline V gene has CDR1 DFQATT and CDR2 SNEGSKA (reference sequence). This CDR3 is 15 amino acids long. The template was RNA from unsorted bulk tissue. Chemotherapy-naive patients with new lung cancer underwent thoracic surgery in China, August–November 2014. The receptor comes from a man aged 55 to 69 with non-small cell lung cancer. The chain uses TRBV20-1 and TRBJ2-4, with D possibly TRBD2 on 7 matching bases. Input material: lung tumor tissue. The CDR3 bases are TGCAGTGCTAGAGGGACTAGAGGGGGGAAAAACATCCAGTACTTC. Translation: CSARGTRGGKNIQYF.